This T cell receptor beta chain was identified in a study of blood T cell repertoires in COVID-19. Study in general: Spain, Italy and the United States supplied samples that represented acute and convalescent COVID-19. Sources were T cells, B-cell-depleted T cells, or PBMCs; the material itself was cDNA or gDNA.

Per the study methods: Amplification of reference gene primers was used by the study to estimate nucleated cell counts. Profiled with immunoSEQ multiplex PCR; TCRdb holds only in-frame clones, not every one. The V and J calls and the clone size are those of that table, but D and trimming were determined from the DNA. The sample carries some 37,000 clones, approximately 84% recorded once. Germline V lookup: CDR1 LNHDA, CDR2 SQIVND (reference sequence). V lost 3 bases, J lost 3 bases, and 8 bases stayed unmatched. The CDR3 is 15 amino acids. The chain has TRBV19 and TRBJ2-7; 7 bases are a match to TRBD1. The sequence was collected from a man at least 80 years old with active or convalescent COVID-19. The sequenced sample consisted of peripheral blood. The CDR3 protein is CASSITGEVGYEQYF. The CDR3, as DNA: TGTGCCAGTAGTATTACAGGGGAAGTTGGCTACGAGCAGTACTTC.